There are a few counts of the clone carrying this TCR beta chain. Method: immunoSEQ multiplex PCR; TCRdb's copy keeps in-frame clones and lacks some. The sample contains approximately 490,000 clones, about 85% of which appear only once. All recovered Cohort 3 donors got two negative PCRs, got clearance, or saw symptom resolution. The source of the sample is a study of blood T cell repertoires in COVID-19. The overall study: Acute and convalescent COVID-19 specimens originated in the United States, Italy and Spain.

This CDR3 region has 15 residues. V was clipped by 2 bases and J by 3 bases, with 13 bases between them. The germline gives CDR1 SGHTA, CDR2 FQGNSA. Source material: PBMCs or T cells enriched from blood (not recorded which). This chain connects TRBV7-2 to TRBJ1-1; possible D gene TRBD1, 5 bases. This TCR was recovered from a woman aged 18-29 years who had recovered from COVID-19. The CDR3 region has the DNA TGTGCCAGCAGCTTAAGGCGGGGAGGGGACACTGAAGCTTTCTTT. Amino acids: CASSLRRGGDTEAFF.